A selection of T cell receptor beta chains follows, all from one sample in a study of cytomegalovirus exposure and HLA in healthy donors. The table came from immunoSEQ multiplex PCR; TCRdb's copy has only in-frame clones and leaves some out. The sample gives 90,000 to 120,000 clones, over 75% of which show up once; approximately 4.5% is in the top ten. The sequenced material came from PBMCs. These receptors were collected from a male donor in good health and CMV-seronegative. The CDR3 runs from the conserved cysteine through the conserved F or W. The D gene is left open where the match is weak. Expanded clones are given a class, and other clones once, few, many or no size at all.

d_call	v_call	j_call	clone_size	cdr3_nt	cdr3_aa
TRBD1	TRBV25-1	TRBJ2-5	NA	TGTGCCAGCAGTGGAGGGGACAGGATTCAAGAGACCCAGTACTTC	CASSGGDRIQETQYF
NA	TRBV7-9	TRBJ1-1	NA	TGTGCCAGCAGCAAGACGGGAACCGCCGAAGCTTTCTTT	CASSKTGTAEAFF
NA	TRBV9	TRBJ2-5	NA	TGTGCCAGCAGCACCCGCTACAGTGACCAAGAGACCCAGTACTTC	CASSTRYSDQETQYF
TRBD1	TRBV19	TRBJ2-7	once	TGTGCCAGTAGTGCGCAGACAGGGTACCACGAGCAGTACTTC	CASSAQTGYHEQYF
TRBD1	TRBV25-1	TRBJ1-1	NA	TGTGCCAGCAGGATCGGGACAGTCACTGAAGCTTTCTTT	CASRIGTVTEAFF
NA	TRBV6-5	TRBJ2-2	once	TGTGCCAGCAGTTACGTAGGGGAGAACACCGGGGAGCTGTTTTTT	CASSYVGENTGELFF
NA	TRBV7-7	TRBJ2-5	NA	TGTGCCAGCAGCTTATGGGGCAGGGGCGGGGAGACCCAGTACTTC	CASSLWGRGGETQYF
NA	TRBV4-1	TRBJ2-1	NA	TGCGCCAGCGCCCCACGGGAGAGCTCCTACAATGAGCAGTTCTTC	CASAPRESSYNEQFF
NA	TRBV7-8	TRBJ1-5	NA	TGTGCCAGCAGCTTAGGGGCCGATAGCAATCAGCCCCAGCATTTT	CASSLGADSNQPQHF
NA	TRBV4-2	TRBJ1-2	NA	TGTGCCAGCAGCCAAGACCCCAGGGGAGACGGCTACACCTTC	CASSQDPRGDGYTF
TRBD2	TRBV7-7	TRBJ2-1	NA	TGTGCCAGCAGCTTAGTAGCGGGAGAATACAATGAGCAGTTCTTC	CASSLVAGEYNEQFF
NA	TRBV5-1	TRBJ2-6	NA	TGCGCCAGCAGCTTGACTTTGGGGGGGCGTGGGGCCAACGTCCTGACTTTC	CASSLTLGGRGANVLTF
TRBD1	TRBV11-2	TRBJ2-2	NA	TGTGCCAGCAGCCCAGACAGGGTGGGCGGGGAGCTGTTTTTT	CASSPDRVGGELFF
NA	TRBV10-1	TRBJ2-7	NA	TGCGCCAGCAGTCCTCAGGGGTCCTACGAGCAGTACTTC	CASSPQGSYEQYF
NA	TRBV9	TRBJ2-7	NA	TGTGCCAGCAGCGTAGACAGCTCCTACGAGCAGTACTTC	CASSVDSSYEQYF
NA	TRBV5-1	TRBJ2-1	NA	TGCGCCAGCAGCTTGGGCGCTAGCGTCAGCAATGAGCAGTTCTTC	CASSLGASVSNEQFF
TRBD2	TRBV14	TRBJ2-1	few	TGTGCCAGCAGCCAAGGACTAGCGGGAATCAATGAGCAGTTCTTC	CASSQGLAGINEQFF